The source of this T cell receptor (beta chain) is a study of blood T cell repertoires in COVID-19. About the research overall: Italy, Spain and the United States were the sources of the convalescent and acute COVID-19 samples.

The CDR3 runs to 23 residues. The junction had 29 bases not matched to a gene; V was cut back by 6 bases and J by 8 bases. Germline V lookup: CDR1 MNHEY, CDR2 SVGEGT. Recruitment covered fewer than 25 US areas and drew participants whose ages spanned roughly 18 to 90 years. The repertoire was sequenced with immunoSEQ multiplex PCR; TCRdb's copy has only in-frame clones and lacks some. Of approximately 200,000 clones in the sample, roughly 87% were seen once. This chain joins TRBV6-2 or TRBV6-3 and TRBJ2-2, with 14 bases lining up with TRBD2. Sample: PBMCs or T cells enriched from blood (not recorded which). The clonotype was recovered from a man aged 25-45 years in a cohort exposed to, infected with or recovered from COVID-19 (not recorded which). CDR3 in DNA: TGTGCCAGCAGCCTTAGGCCCCTTTCTGGACTAGCGGGAGGTCCCGGGTACGTAGGGGAGCTGTTTTTT. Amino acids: CASSLRPLSGLAGGPGYVGELFF.